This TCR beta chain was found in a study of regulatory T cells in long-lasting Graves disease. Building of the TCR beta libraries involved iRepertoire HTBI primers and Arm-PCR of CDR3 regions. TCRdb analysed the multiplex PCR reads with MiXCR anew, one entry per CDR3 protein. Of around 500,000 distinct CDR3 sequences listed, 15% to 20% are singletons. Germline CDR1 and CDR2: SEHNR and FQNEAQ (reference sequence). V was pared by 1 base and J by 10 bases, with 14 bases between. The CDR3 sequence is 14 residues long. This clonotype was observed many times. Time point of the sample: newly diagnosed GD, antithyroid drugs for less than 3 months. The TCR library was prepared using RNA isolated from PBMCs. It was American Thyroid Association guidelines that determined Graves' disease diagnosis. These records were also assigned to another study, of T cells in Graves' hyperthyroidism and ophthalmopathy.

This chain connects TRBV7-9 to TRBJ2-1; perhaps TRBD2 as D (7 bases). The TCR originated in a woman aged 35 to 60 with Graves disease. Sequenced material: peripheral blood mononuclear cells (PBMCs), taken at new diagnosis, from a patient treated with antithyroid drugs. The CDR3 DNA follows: TGTGCCAGCAGCTTAGGTGGGGGGGCAAGAGAGCAGTTCTTC. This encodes CASSLGGGAREQFF.